This T cell receptor (beta chain) emerged from a study of shared clonotypes between healthy human individuals. Study-level information: Each donor's CD4 naive and CD4 memory cells filled three plates apiece, CD8 naive two, and CD8 memory one.

Study results and caveats: Larger richness was generally estimated for naive than memory subsets. Blood alone was sampled, and tissue repertoires likely differ.

CD4+ cells yielded CD45RA+ naive and CD45RA-negative memory subsets. Clones were read by immunoSEQ multiplex PCR, and TCRdb kept only the in-frame ones, dropping some. The data hold 1.4 million or so clones, with approximately 98.5% observed a single time. As regards this clone: The antigen remains undetermined.

V shed 1 base, J shed 7 bases, and the junction held 4 bases outside the gene matches. Germline V gene data show CDR1 as SGHVS and CDR2 as FQNEAQ. This CDR3 contains 13 residues. Sequenced sample: naive CD4+ T cells sorted from blood. The subset denotes: CD45RA+ positively selected. The chain employs TRBV7-8 and TRBJ2-7; 7 bases fit TRBD1. The clonotype was recovered from a man aged 25 to 45 in good health. For the CDR3, the DNA is TGTGCCAGCAGCTTAGTGACAGGGCGGGAGCAGTACTTC. As protein: CASSLVTGREQYF.